This is a list of T cell receptor beta chains from one sample in a study of identical twins. TCRdb independently ran MiXCR on the 5' RACE reads; one entry per CDR3 protein. The table shows roughly 720,000 distinct CDR3 sequences, with 18% occurring only once. The sample was also reused in another study, on T cells expressing NK-cell markers.

Source material: PBMCs. Source of these receptors: a woman aged 18-29 years in good health. Each CDR3 is given with its conserved first and last residue. The D gene is left open where the match is weak. Size is omitted from some rows. Given values are once, few, many or a class for expanded clones.

TRBJ2-7 | - | TRBV6-1 | - | CASQSPTESSYEQYF | TGTGCCAGCCAATCTCCGACGGAGAGCTCCTACGAGCAGTACTTC
TRBJ2-2 | TRBD2 | TRBV20-1 | few | CSARVPAGTGELFF | TGCAGTGCTAGAGTACCAGCGGGAACCGGGGAGCTGTTTTTT
TRBJ2-5 | - | TRBV12-3/TRBV12-4 | - | CASSPGMETQYF | TGTGCCAGCAGCCCTGGGATGGAGACCCAGTACTTC
TRBJ2-7 | TRBD1 | TRBV10-3 | few | CAITSDRGHKQYF | TGTGCCATCACTTCGGACAGGGGGCATAAGCAGTACTTC
TRBJ2-3 | - | TRBV5-5 | - | CASSLGQNADTQYF | TGTGCCAGCAGCTTGGGACAGAATGCAGATACGCAGTATTTT
TRBJ1-1 | - | TRBV14 | - | CASSQSGDKAFF | TGTGCCAGCAGCCAAAGCGGGGACAAAGCTTTCTTT
TRBJ1-2 | TRBD1 | TRBV29-1 | few | CSVPLTELTRQGEGYTF | TGCAGCGTTCCCTTAACCGAACTTACCCGACAGGGTGAAGGCTACACCTTC
TRBJ2-1 | TRBD2 | TRBV24-1 | - | CATSGAGTYNEQFF | TGTGCCACCAGTGGAGCGGGGACCTACAATGAGCAGTTCTTC
TRBJ1-2 | - | TRBV7-2 | - | CASSLGIGTNYGYTF | TGTGCCAGCAGCTTAGGGATAGGGACTAACTATGGCTACACCTTC
TRBJ2-1 | TRBD2 | TRBV7-2 | few | CASSLRTSGNYEQFF | TGTGCCAGCAGCTTAAGGACTAGCGGGAACTATGAGCAGTTCTTC
TRBJ2-7 | - | TRBV20-1 | once | CSAPDNSYEQYF | TGCAGTGCTCCGGACAATTCCTACGAGCAGTACTTC
TRBJ1-2 | TRBD1 | TRBV7-9 | few | CASVDRDYGYTF | TGTGCCAGCGTCGACAGGGACTATGGCTACACCTTC
TRBJ2-6 | - | TRBV5-1 | - | CASTTVPGANVLTF | TGCGCCAGCACCACAGTTCCTGGGGCCAACGTCCTGACTTTC
TRBJ1-4 | - | TRBV20-1 | few | CSANLYLGDGIVLF | TGCAGTGCTAATCTGTATCTGGGAGACGGTATAGTCCTTTTT
TRBJ2-4 | TRBD1 | TRBV12-3/TRBV12-4 | few | CASSPGQFAKNIQYF | TGTGCCAGCAGTCCGGGACAGTTCGCCAAAAACATTCAGTACTTC
TRBJ2-3 | TRBD2 | TRBV10-2 | - | CASSVPSGGADTQYF | TGCGCCAGCAGTGTACCCAGCGGGGGAGCGGATACGCAGTATTTT
TRBJ2-1 | - | TRBV7-9 | few | CASSPASYHEQFF | TGTGCCAGCAGCCCCGCGAGTTACCATGAGCAGTTCTTC
TRBJ2-4 | - | TRBV29-1 | few | CSVEDIGDIQYF | TGCAGCGTTGAAGATATAGGGGACATTCAGTACTTC
TRBJ2-3 | TRBD2 | TRBV2 | few | CASSVSTSGGVTQYF | TGTGCCAGCAGTGTGTCCACTAGCGGGGGGGTTACGCAGTATTTT
TRBJ2-2 | - | TRBV5-1 | - | CASSGGQLNTGELFF | TGCGCCAGCAGCGGCGGACAACTGAACACCGGGGAGCTGTTTTTT
TRBJ2-5 | - | TRBV9 | - | CASSVRGSGGETQYF | TGTGCCAGCAGCGTACGGGGGTCAGGAGGTGAGACCCAGTACTTC
TRBJ2-7 | - | TRBV10-3 | - | CAIPVRESSYEQYF | TGTGCCATCCCAGTCAGGGAAAGCTCCTACGAGCAGTACTTC
TRBJ2-5 | - | TRBV20-1 | few | CSAKRYQETQYF | TGCAGTGCTAAGCGGTACCAAGAGACCCAGTACTTC
TRBJ1-1 | TRBD1 | TRBV18 | - | CASSPTGGENTEAFF | TGTGCCAGCTCACCGACAGGGGGGGAGAACACTGAAGCTTTCTTT
TRBJ1-5 | - | TRBV10-2 | few | CASSDFKGATQPQHF | TGCGCCAGCAGTGACTTTAAGGGCGCGACTCAGCCCCAGCATTTT
TRBJ2-7 | - | TRBV4-1 | - | CASSQGDGLYEQYF | TGCGCCAGCAGCCAGGGGGACGGGCTATACGAGCAGTACTTC
TRBJ2-1 | TRBD2 | TRBV9 | few | CASSVLTSGVRNEQFF | TGTGCCAGCAGCGTCCTGACTAGCGGGGTGCGCAATGAGCAGTTCTTC
TRBJ2-7 | TRBD1 | TRBV2 | - | CASKIRDRSIGSYEQYF | TGTGCCAGCAAGATCCGGGACAGGTCCATAGGCTCCTACGAGCAGTACTTC
TRBJ2-7 | TRBD1 | TRBV18 | - | CASSPADRPYEQYF | TGTGCCAGCTCACCAGCGGACAGGCCCTACGAGCAGTACTTC
TRBJ1-4 | - | TRBV7-6 | few | CASSFPNDRLFF | TGTGCCAGCAGCTTCCCAAATGATAGACTGTTTTTT
TRBJ1-4 | - | TRBV5-5 | many | CASSLVVKGVTTNEKLFF | TGTGCCAGCAGCTTGGTCGTGAAGGGTGTTACAACTAATGAAAAACTGTTTTTT
TRBJ2-1 | TRBD2 | TRBV12-3/TRBV12-4 | - | CASKDRGTSGRENEQFF | TGTGCCAGCAAGGACAGGGGTACTAGCGGGAGGGAGAATGAGCAGTTCTTC
TRBJ2-3 | TRBD2 | TRBV7-9 | few | CASSLGSGRPSTDTQYF | TGTGCCAGCAGCTTAGGGAGCGGGAGGCCTAGCACAGATACGCAGTATTTT
TRBJ2-7 | - | TRBV12-3/TRBV12-4 | few | CASSYSGKPAYEQYF | TGTGCCAGCAGTTATAGTGGGAAACCGGCCTACGAGCAGTACTTC
TRBJ2-4 | - | TRBV5-6 | - | CATSLDPGAKNIQYF | TGTGCCACCAGCTTGGATCCCGGGGCCAAAAACATTCAGTACTTC
TRBJ2-1 | TRBD2 | TRBV10-3 | many | CAISTGGSDNEQFF | TGTGCCATCAGTACGGGGGGTTCGGACAATGAGCAGTTCTTC
TRBJ1-1 | - | TRBV10-3 | - | CAISEPTGAFF | TGTGCCATCAGTGAGCCTACTGGAGCTTTCTTT
TRBJ2-5 | - | TRBV10-3 | - | CAISEIVPDFQETQYF | TGTGCCATCAGTGAGATTGTGCCGGATTTTCAAGAGACCCAGTACTTC
TRBJ2-7 | - | TRBV25-1 | few | CASSASRGLSYEQYF | TGTGCCAGCAGTGCATCCCGTGGACTCTCCTACGAGCAGTACTTC
TRBJ2-3 | TRBD2 | TRBV3-1 | few | CASSHERGLDTQYF | TGTGCCAGCAGCCACGAGCGGGGGTTGGATACGCAGTATTTT
TRBJ2-5 | - | TRBV12-3/TRBV12-4 | many | CASSLIEGETQYF | TGTGCCAGCAGTTTAATTGAGGGAGAGACCCAGTACTTC
TRBJ2-1 | - | TRBV15 | many | CATSREEQNKQFF | TGTGCCACCAGCAGAGAGGAACAGAACAAGCAGTTCTTC